This T cell receptor beta chain was profiled in a study of Tregs in tolerant kidney transplant recipients. Whole-study findings and limits: The small number of patients limits these findings pending further validation.

As regards this clone: Its antigen remains unidentified.

Germline-derived CDR1 and CDR2 are MRHNA and SNTAGT. V lost 5 bases, J lost 4 bases, and 13 bases lay in between. The CDR3 covers 14 residues. Using immunoSEQ multiplex PCR, the repertoire was profiled, and TCRdb retains in-frame clones only, with some absent. The profile covers about 240,000 clones, with approximately 84% appearing a single time and over 0.5% taken by the ten largest. Unstimulated Tregs (CD4+CD25+CD127-) and CD4+CD25- non-Tregs were sorted from PBMCs. J is TRBJ2-3 and V is TRBV6-4, with D perhaps matching TRBD2 (5 bases). Material: CD4+ T cells from blood. The sequence derives from a human donor in good health. CDR3 residues: CASSKESRADTQYF. As DNA, the CDR3 is TGTGCCAGCAGTAAGGAATCGAGGGCAGATACGCAGTATTTT.